The present entry profiles one TCR beta chain with its context. Its antigen is still unknown. The data were taken from a study of T cells in Graves' hyperthyroidism and ophthalmopathy. This CDR3 comprises 15 residues. From germline, CDR1 is MGHDK and CDR2 SYGVNS. Trimming cost V 4 bases and J 5 bases, with 17 bases left between them. Overall study results and limits: The model predicted ophthalmopathy a median around 6.5 months before onset.

RNA transcripts yielded amplified TCR beta CDR3 regions. HTBI primers were employed in a first-round RT-PCR of the TCR CDR3. TCRdb re-derived calls from the multiplex PCR reads in MiXCR, one entry per CDR3 protein. Found here are 750,000 to 950,000 distinct CDR3 sequences, 38% of them singletons; the top ten hold over 8%. This chain links TRBV25-1 with TRBJ1-2; no definite D call. Sample: blood. The clonotype comes from a young man with Graves' hyperthyroidism. Here the CDR3 DNA reads TGTGCCAGCAGTGCTAGAACTGGGAGCCAGTATGGCTACACCTTC. It encodes CASSARTGSQYGYTF.